The rows below give T cell receptor beta chains drawn from one sample of a study of CD8 T cells in Susac syndrome. TCRdb fed the immunoSEQ multiplex PCR reads into MiXCR, producing one record per CDR3 protein. The sample includes roughly 180,000 distinct CDR3 sequences, about 95% of them seen just once. Sequencing was carried out using CD4+ T cells from PBMCs. The receptors derive from a human donor with Susac syndrome. Both conserved end residues are part of each CDR3. D genes are given only for firm matches. Part of the rows lack a size; the others show once, few, many or a class for expanded clones.

clone size | J gene | V gene | D gene | CDR3 DNA | CDR3 protein
- | TRBJ2-5 | TRBV18 | TRBD1 | TGTGCCAGCTCACCCCAGGGGGAAGAGACCCAGTACTTC | CASSPQGEETQYF
- | TRBJ2-7 | TRBV28 | - | TGTGCCAGCAAATCCGACAGGCTCACCTACGAGCAGTACTTC | CASKSDRLTYEQYF
- | TRBJ2-5 | TRBV6-1 | TRBD1 | TGTGCCAGCAGACAAAGCGGACGAGGGGGACAGCAAGAGACCCAGTACTTC | CASRQSGRGGQQETQYF
- | TRBJ2-1 | TRBV18 | - | TGTGCCAGCTCACTGAACAGCGACCGTGAGCAGTTCTTC | CASSLNSDREQFF
- | TRBJ1-1 | TRBV29-1 | - | TGCAGCGCCATGGGGACCAACACTGAAGCTTTCTTT | CSAMGTNTEAFF
- | TRBJ2-1 | TRBV25-1 | - | TGTGCCAGCAGTAGAGGGACATCTCCTCGGAATGAGCAGTTCTTC | CASSRGTSPRNEQFF
- | TRBJ2-2 | TRBV28 | - | TGTGCCAGCTCGGTTACGAACACCGGGGAGCTGTTTTTT | CASSVTNTGELFF
- | TRBJ2-7 | TRBV7-9 | - | TGTGCCAGCAGCCGTTCTGGGCGCGCCTACGAGCAGTACTTC | CASSRSGRAYEQYF
- | TRBJ1-5 | TRBV20-1 | TRBD1 | TGCAGTGCTTTCGGGGACAGGGAGGATCAGCCCCAGCATTTT | CSAFGDREDQPQHF
- | TRBJ2-1 | TRBV20-1 | TRBD2 | TGCAGTGCCTACGGGGCCCTTCGTAGCGGGAGAATTAATGAGCAGTTCTTC | CSAYGALRSGRINEQFF
- | TRBJ2-1 | TRBV4-1 | TRBD2 | TGCGCCAGCAGCTACCTCAGCGGGGGGGACAATGAGCAGTTCTTC | CASSYLSGGDNEQFF
once | TRBJ2-1 | TRBV25-1 | - | TGTGCCAGCAGTGGTAGGGCGATTAACAATGAGCAGTTCTTC | CASSGRAINNEQFF